The rows below give T cell receptor beta chains drawn from one sample of a study of control samples from healthy donors and cancer patients. Sequenced by immunoSEQ multiplex PCR; TCRdb stores in-frame clones only, minus some. The sample has around 2,300 clones, less than 98% seen once. Specimen: PBMCs. The receptor source for this set is a man between 65 and 85 years old with head and neck cancer. Each CDR3 is given with its conserved first and last residue.

cdr3_length v_call cdr3_aa
15 TRBV3-1/TRBV3-2 CASSQGFVGGTEAFF
14 TRBV7-4 CASSLTGGGEKLFF
17 TRBV28 CASSLGTRDRRLYEQYF
11 TRBV3-1/TRBV3-2 CASLEGNTIYF
16 TRBV4-3 CASSQAPGGGFEKLFF
14 TRBV6-5 CASRLGGNTGELFF
15 TRBV27 CASSVRQGRFYGYTF
14 TRBV7-9 CASSRSEGTGELFF
16 TRBV2 CASNGQGVGSNQPQHF
14 TRBV27 CASSLGVSNQPQHF
14 TRBV5-1 CASSFGAAQETQYF
12 TRBV24-1 CATSERGYGYTF
14 TRBV18 CASSPMGQGGEQYF
16 TRBV5-1 CASSLLAEAITDTQYF
11 TRBV30 CAWSRPPAAFF
15 TRBV5-1 CASSLQGAEDYGYTF
14 TRBV30 CAWSVNRFNSPLHF
16 TRBV18 CASSPATGMGNQPQHF
17 TRBV5-4 CASSWDAGTSRYNEQFF
17 TRBV11-2 CASSLGPRDSFQETQYF
14 TRBV4-3 CASSQTGGGYGYTF
18 TRBV24-1 CATSEGTGYGSGANVLTF
15 TRBV5-6 CASSRSGGTRETQYF
12 TRBV4-2 CASSQDRHEQYF
15 TRBV24-1 CATSVATPGGHIQYF
12 TRBV2 CASSADYNEQFF
18 TRBV27 CASSSQGLAGTRTDTQYF
15 TRBV14 CASSQVRGIATEAFF
14 TRBV25-1 CASSEGFYTDTQYF
15 TRBV5-1 CASSLAWGEDYGYTF
12 TRBV2 CAAKGNGYEQYF
15 TRBV6-2/TRBV6-3 CASSSPGHVTGELFF
15 TRBV4-2 CASSQEAGGRDTQYF
18 TRBV7-8 CASSPIGGAISTYNEQFF
16 TRBV5-1 CASSSTLGSIQETQYF
14 TRBV6-5 CASSHAGLTVEQFF